This T cell receptor beta chain appears in the sequencing data of a study of OX40 agonist ivuxolimab in advanced cancers. This CDR3 contains 15 residues. CDR1 and CDR2 (germline): SGDLS, YYNGEE. The ends lost 1 base at V and 8 bases at J; junction bases unmatched: 7. Produced via immunoSEQ multiplex PCR; TCRdb's table is partial and in-frame only. The sample includes tens of thousands of clones, roughly 80% of them seen just once. This sequence joins TRBV9 and TRBJ2-1, with 9 bases aligning to TRBD2. The sequence was collected from an adult with an advanced solid tumor such as melanoma, head and neck, liver or kidney cancer. This specimen was CD4+ or CD8+ T cells sorted from blood, taken in a trial of the OX40 agonist ivuxolimab. The CDR3 DNA reads as TGTGCCAGCAGCGTAAGCGTTAGCGGGAGAGATGAGCAGTTCTTC. This sequence encodes CASSVSVSGRDEQFF.